Listed below are T cell receptor beta chains from one sample, sequenced in a study of human T cells and chemical hapten exposure. TCRdb redid the calling of the RACE reads with MiXCR, one entry per CDR3 protein. The sample shows 300,000 to 450,000 distinct CDR3 sequences, about 4.8% of them seen only once. This sample comprised whole blood, obtained in connection with sensitization to the hapten diphenylcyclopropenone (DPC). These receptors all come from a woman between 50 and 59 years old with alopecia areata. Some clones in this sample may be carry-over from other donors' samples. Each CDR3 is given with its conserved first and last residue. A D gene is named only where the DNA matches it firmly. Part of the rows lack a size; the others show once, few, many or a class for expanded clones.

length	size	V	J	D	CDR3	DNA
14	-	TRBV7-9	TRBJ1-3	-	CASSFRGSGHTIYF	TGTGCCAGCAGCTTCCGAGGTTCCGGGCACACCATATATTTT
13	few	TRBV4-2	TRBJ2-3	-	CASSQDGGRARYF	TGTGCCAGCAGCCAAGATGGGGGCCGAGCGAGGTATTTT
14	many	TRBV12-3/TRBV12-4	TRBJ1-1	TRBD1	CASSKDRTNTEAFF	TGTGCCAGCAGTAAGGACAGGACGAACACTGAAGCTTTCTTT
11	many	TRBV14	TRBJ2-7	-	CASSPTGTAGF	TGTGCCAGCAGCCCAACCGGGACGGCCGGCTTC
14	many	TRBV5-1	TRBJ1-6	-	CASSLEQGTSPLHF	TGCGCCAGCAGCTTGGAGCAGGGAACTTCACCCCTCCACTTT
15	-	TRBV6-2/TRBV6-3	TRBJ2-7	TRBD2	CASSYSISGSYEQYF	TGTGCCAGCAGTTACTCGATCAGCGGGAGCTACGAGCAGTACTTC
12	many	TRBV12-3/TRBV12-4	TRBJ2-1	-	CASRRVGNEQFF	TGTGCCAGCAGGCGGGTTGGGAATGAGCAGTTCTTC
14	few	TRBV6-5	TRBJ1-1	-	CASRAGPQDTEAFF	TGTGCCAGCAGAGCTGGACCGCAGGACACTGAAGCTTTCTTT
16	-	TRBV3-1	TRBJ2-7	TRBD1	CASCQGIGQGMYEQYF	TGTGCCAGCTGCCAAGGTATCGGACAGGGTATGTACGAGCAGTACTTC
16	few	TRBV24-1	TRBJ1-5	-	CATSDGGRKSNQPQHF	TGTGCCACCAGTGATGGGGGGAGGAAAAGCAATCAGCCCCAGCATTTT
18	many	TRBV18	TRBJ2-1	TRBD2	CASSLLELLADAYNEQFF	TGTGCCAGCTCACTACTTGAGTTACTAGCGGATGCCTACAATGAGCAGTTCTTC
17	-	TRBV6-5	TRBJ1-5	TRBD1	CASRQDPQGIGNQPQHF	TGTGCCAGCAGGCAAGACCCACAGGGGATTGGCAATCAGCCCCAGCATTTT
12	many	TRBV5-1	TRBJ2-4	-	CASSADSGIQYF	TGCGCCAGCAGCGCCGACTCGGGCATTCAGTACTTC
15	-	TRBV12-3/TRBV12-4	TRBJ1-2	-	CASSSPTRGDYGYTF	TGTGCCAGCAGTTCACCCACCCGGGGCGACTATGGCTACACCTTC
13	many	TRBV6-5	TRBJ2-3	-	CASSLSRGDTQYF	TGTGCCAGCAGTCTCTCAAGGGGAGATACGCAGTATTTT
15	many	TRBV27	TRBJ1-1	TRBD1	CASSQGTGGRAEAFF	TGTGCCAGCAGTCAAGGGACAGGGGGCCGTGCTGAAGCTTTCTTT
13	-	TRBV5-6	TRBJ1-4	-	CASSLRANEKLFF	TGTGCCAGCAGCTTGCGGGCAAATGAAAAACTGTTTTTT
14	-	TRBV20-1	TRBJ2-2	-	CSARDGTYTGELFF	TGCAGTGCTAGAGATGGGACCTACACCGGGGAGCTGTTTTTT
14	many	TRBV28	TRBJ1-5	-	CASKGPGGNQPQHF	TGTGCCAGCAAGGGACCGGGGGGAAATCAGCCCCAGCATTTT
13	many	TRBV9	TRBJ2-5	-	CASSAGPKETQYF	TGTGCCAGCAGCGCCGGCCCCAAAGAGACCCAGTACTTC
11	many	TRBV29-1	TRBJ2-1	-	CSAPTENEQFF	TGCAGCGCCCCCACGGAGAATGAGCAGTTCTTC
14	many	TRBV6-2/TRBV6-3	TRBJ2-1	TRBD1	CASSWTGGIQEQFF	TGTGCCAGCAGTTGGACAGGGGGCATTCAGGAGCAGTTCTTC
12	many	TRBV29-1	TRBJ1-5	-	CSVAFRGQPQHF	TGCAGCGTGGCCTTCAGGGGACAGCCCCAGCATTTT
13	few	TRBV20-1	TRBJ2-7	-	CSAPNRAQGEQYF	TGCAGTGCCCCTAACAGGGCTCAGGGCGAGCAGTACTTC
13	-	TRBV7-2	TRBJ1-2	-	CASSLTRENGYTF	TGTGCCAGCAGTCTTACCCGTGAGAATGGCTACACCTTC
16	many	TRBV3-1	TRBJ2-2	TRBD2	CASSPRAGGPTGELFF	TGTGCCAGCAGCCCCCGAGCGGGAGGGCCTACCGGGGAGCTGTTTTTT
16	many	TRBV5-5	TRBJ2-3	TRBD2	CASSSTAGVSTDTQYF	TGTGCCAGCAGCTCCACAGCGGGAGTATCCACAGATACGCAGTATTTT
16	-	TRBV7-2	TRBJ2-5	-	CASSLARNGGQETQYF	TGTGCCAGCAGCTTAGCGCGAAATGGGGGGCAAGAGACCCAGTACTTC
14	many	TRBV24-1	TRBJ2-5	TRBD1	CATSEPTGKETQYF	TGTGCCACCAGTGAACCGACAGGGAAAGAGACCCAGTACTTC
13	-	TRBV7-6	TRBJ1-2	-	CASSLTRGDGYTF	TGTGCCAGCAGCTTAACCCGTGGGGATGGCTACACCTTC
13	many	TRBV12-3/TRBV12-4	TRBJ1-1	-	CASSLVSNTEAFF	TGTGCCAGCAGTTTGGTCTCTAACACTGAAGCTTTCTTT
15	few	TRBV9	TRBJ2-7	TRBD2	CASSVESGRAGEQYF	TGTGCCAGCAGCGTAGAATCTGGGAGGGCCGGGGAGCAGTACTTC
18	many	TRBV7-2	TRBJ2-4	TRBD1	CASSTRTVQGAAKNIQYF	TGTGCCAGCAGCACACGAACCGTACAGGGGGCGGCCAAAAACATTCAGTACTTC
15	many	TRBV7-9	TRBJ1-5	TRBD1	CASSSGQVSNQPQHF	TGTGCCAGCAGTTCCGGACAGGTTAGCAATCAGCCCCAGCATTTT
16	-	TRBV18	TRBJ1-1	TRBD1	CASSPNRGPSNTEAFF	TGTGCCAGCTCACCAAACAGGGGGCCGTCGAACACTGAAGCTTTCTTT
12	many	TRBV5-1	TRBJ2-3	-	CASSLDFGTQYF	TGCGCCAGCAGCCTGGACTTTGGTACGCAGTATTTT
11	many	TRBV29-1	TRBJ1-1	-	CSTNSVTEAFF	TGCAGCACCAATTCGGTTACTGAAGCTTTCTTT
16	-	TRBV9	TRBJ2-5	TRBD2	CASSALAGGPQETQYF	TGTGCCAGCAGCGCCCTAGCGGGGGGGCCTCAAGAGACCCAGTACTTC
16	few	TRBV29-1	TRBJ1-2	-	CSVLSSSSDSNYGYTF	TGCAGCGTCCTGAGTAGCTCCTCGGATTCGAACTATGGCTACACCTTC
13	many	TRBV13	TRBJ2-7	-	CASSLGLEVEQYF	TGTGCCAGCAGCCTGGGACTCGAGGTGGAGCAGTACTTC
16	many	TRBV9	TRBJ2-7	-	CASSVEPDYYSYEQYF	TGTGCCAGCAGCGTAGAACCCGACTATTACTCCTACGAGCAGTACTTC
14	many	TRBV6-6	TRBJ2-1	-	CASSSSGNYNEQFF	TGTGCCAGCAGTTCGTCGGGGAACTACAATGAGCAGTTCTTC
13	-	TRBV6-2/TRBV6-3	TRBJ1-1	-	CASTPWGNTEAFF	TGTGCCAGCACGCCATGGGGGAACACTGAAGCTTTCTTT
12	many	TRBV7-9	TRBJ2-7	-	CASSFQGNEQYF	TGTGCCAGCAGCTTTCAGGGGAACGAGCAGTACTTC
15	many	TRBV5-1	TRBJ1-1	-	CASSDWGHSNTEAFF	TGCGCCAGCAGCGATTGGGGACACTCGAACACTGAAGCTTTCTTT
13	many	TRBV20-1	TRBJ1-3	-	CSARGSRGNTIYF	TGCAGTGCTAGGGGGAGTCGTGGAAACACCATATATTTT
14	many	TRBV2	TRBJ1-1	-	CASSDRVMNTEAFF	TGTGCCAGCAGTGATCGGGTCATGAACACTGAAGCTTTCTTT
12	-	TRBV29-1	TRBJ2-2	-	CSVVGNTGELFF	TGCAGCGTAGTAGGGAACACCGGGGAGCTGTTTTTT
14	-	TRBV27	TRBJ2-5	-	CASSLRSDRETQYF	TGTGCCAGCAGTTTAAGATCGGACAGAGAGACCCAGTACTTC
15	-	TRBV7-9	TRBJ2-3	-	CASSSYRGPTDTQYF	TGTGCCAGCAGCTCATACCGGGGGCCCACAGATACGCAGTATTTT
18	many	TRBV4-3	TRBJ1-4	-	CASSQEPPPSGFNEKLFF	TGCGCCAGCAGCCAAGAGCCGCCCCCTTCAGGGTTTAATGAAAAACTGTTTTTT